Presented here are 19 T cell receptor beta chains from one specimen sequenced in a study of long-term antiretroviral therapy in people with HIV. This was the immunoSEQ v3.0 assay at survey level. Profiling relied on immunoSEQ multiplex PCR, and the TCRdb table lists in-frame clones only, not all of them. The sample includes about 33,000 clones, approximately 96% of them seen just once. Specimen: unsorted PBMCs, collected approximately 6.8 years after starting antiretroviral therapy. The receptors stem from a young man with HIV.

The chain links TRBV7-8 to TRBJ1-3; unclear D gene. Per the germline V gene, CDR1 is SGHVS and CDR2 is FQNEAQ. The CDR3 is 17 amino acids. V lost 2 bases, J lost 0 bases, and 14 bases lay in between. The CDR3 here is CASSLFSRLFSGNTIYF. CDR3 bases: TGTGCCAGCAGCTTATTTTCGCGTCTATTCTCTGGAAACACCATATATTTT.

V usage is TRBV10-1 and J usage is TRBJ2-7; TRBD1 is a possible D gene (6 bases). Germline V lookup: CDR1 WNHNN, CDR2 SYGVQD (reference sequence). The CDR3 covers 16 residues. Trimming removed 2 bases at V and 2 bases at J, with 16 bases between. CDR3 sequence reads: CASSEECRGRTYEQYF. In DNA form, the CDR3 reads TGCGCCAGCAGTGAGGAGTGCAGGGGAAGGACCTACGAGCAGTACTTC.

The CDR3 loop is CASSYTDRGRYEQYF. CDR3 bases: TGTGCCAGCAGTTACACCGACAGGGGGCGCTACGAGCAGTACTTC. The chain recombines TRBV6-5 with TRBJ2-7, with 10 bases lining up with TRBD1. The CDR3 runs 15 residues. The V and J ends lost 2 bases and 3 bases, in that order; junction bases with no gene match: 4. Germline V gene lookup returns CDR1 MNHEY and CDR2 SVGAGI.

This clone was observed a single time. The CDR3 region is CASCFSGNNEQFF. The CDR3 coding sequence is TGTGCCAGCTGTTTCTCAGGGAACAATGAGCAGTTCTTC. The chain employs TRBV19 and TRBJ2-1, with TRBD1 as a possible D gene (5 bases). The CDR3 spans 13 residues. V gave up 9 bases and J gave up 5 bases, with 14 bases separating them. In germline, CDR1 is LNHDA, CDR2 SQIVND (reference sequence).

The chain employs TRBV18 and TRBJ1-2, with D hard to call. There are 15 residues in the CDR3. Germline V gene lookup returns CDR1 KGHSH and CDR2 LQKENI. V was shortened by 1 base and J by 1 base, with 10 bases between the two germline ends. Here the CDR3 DNA reads TGTGCCAGCTCACCACGGGGAGATCTTAACTATGGCTACACCTTC. Translating gives CASSPRGDLNYGYTF.

The chain recombines TRBV18 with TRBJ1-5, with D possibly TRBD1 on 6 matching bases. The CDR3 consists of 13 residues. The germline CDR1 and CDR2 sequences are KGHSH and LQKENI. The V gene lost 4 bases and the J gene lost 2 bases, with 6 bases spanning the gap. CDR3 region: CASSRQGNQPQHF. Here the CDR3 DNA reads TGTGCCAGCTCACGACAGGGCAATCAGCCCCAGCATTTT.

The gene calls are TRBV6-1 and TRBJ2-2; D not certain. Germline CDR1 and CDR2: MNHNS and SASEGT. This CDR3 region has 13 residues. V was shortened by 2 bases and J by 3 bases, with 4 bases between the two germline ends. The chain's CDR3 is CASSEYDTGELFF. CDR3 nucleotides: TGTGCCAGCAGTGAATATGACACCGGGGAGCTGTTTTTT.

This sequence joins TRBV2 and TRBJ1-5; tentatively, D is TRBD1 (5 bases). The V gene lost 5 bases and the J gene lost 6 bases, with 20 bases spanning the gap. Germline V gene lookup returns CDR1 SNHLY and CDR2 FYNNEI. The CDR3 contains 16 residues. Here the CDR3 DNA reads TGTGCCAGCAGTCGTCGGGACCAAAACCCCCCTCAGCCCCAGCATTTT. Residues: CASSRRDQNPPQPQHF.

The rearrangement links TRBV14 to TRBJ1-6; D ambiguous. Trimming removed 0 bases from V and 7 bases from J, with 4 bases in between. This CDR3 has 13 amino acids. CDR1 is SGHDN and CDR2 is FVKESK in the germline V gene. The CDR3 DNA sequence: TGTGCCAGCAGCCAAGACTCGAATTCACCCCTCCACTTT. Translating it yields CASSQDSNSPLHF. Full variable domain (outside the CDR3, taken from reference TRBV14 and TRBJ1-6): EAGVTQFPSHSVIEKGQTVTLRCDPISGHDNLYWYRRVMGKEIKFLLHFVKESKQDESGMPNNRFLAERTGGTYSTLKVQPAELEDSGVYFCASSQDSNSPLHFGNGTRLTVT.

The genes are TRBV28 and TRBJ2-5, with 7 bases lining up with TRBD1. Per the germline V gene, CDR1 is MDHEN and CDR2 is SYDVKM. With V trimmed by 5 bases and J by 4 bases, 10 bases remained unmatched. The CDR3 length is 15 residues. The chain's CDR3 is CASSEIYRGPETQYF. CDR3 sequence (DNA): TGTGCCAGCAGTGAGATATACAGGGGCCCAGAGACCCAGTACTTC.

The V call is TRBV25-1, the J call TRBJ2-5; weak D call: TRBD1 (5 bases). V was pared by 0 bases and J by 5 bases, with 10 bases between. The CDR3 is made up of 14 amino acids. CDR1 and CDR2 from the germline V gene are MGHDK and SYGVNS. CDR3 sequence: CASSEYKGRETQYF. CDR3 bases: TGTGCCAGCAGTGAATATAAGGGGCGGGAGACCCAGTACTTC.

The rearrangement uses TRBV6-1 and TRBJ2-7, with D unresolved. V was pared by 0 bases and J by 9 bases, with 9 bases between. Germline CDR1 is MNHNS and CDR2 is SASEGT. The CDR3 loop spans 12 amino acids. The CDR3 reads CASSEAAAGQYF. In nucleotides, the CDR3 is TGTGCCAGCAGTGAAGCAGCAGCAGGGCAGTACTTC.

The rearrangement uses TRBV7-2 and TRBJ2-5; D remains unclear. CDR1 is SGHTA, CDR2 FQGNSA, per germline. Trimming cost V 1 base and J 4 bases, with 4 bases left between them. The length of the CDR3 is 12 residues. The CDR3 DNA sequence: TGTGCCAGCAGCTTAGACCTAGAGACCCAGTACTTC. Translating gives CASSLDLETQYF.

The V call is TRBV7-9, the J call TRBJ1-2; tentative D call: TRBD1 (6 bases). This CDR3 contains 14 residues. The germline V and J ends were trimmed by 4 bases and 8 bases, with 17 bases remaining between them. The germline V gene encodes CDR1 SEHNR and CDR2 FQNEAQ (reference sequence). The CDR3 protein is CASSSPTWGHGYTF. CDR3 in DNA: TGTGCCAGCAGCTCTCCTACCTGGGGGCACGGCTACACCTTC.

The chain links TRBV2 to TRBJ2-2; D possibly matches TRBD1 or TRBD2 (5 bases each). V was clipped by 3 bases and J by 5 bases, with 16 bases between them. Germline V gene data show CDR1 as SNHLY and CDR2 as FYNNEI. The CDR3 is made up of 16 amino acids. CDR3 DNA sequence: TGTGCCAGCAGTGACCCGCGGCCCGAGGGGACCGGGGAGCTGTTTTTT. It translates to CASSDPRPEGTGELFF.

The chain joins TRBV6-6 to TRBJ1-4, with D tentatively TRBD1 (5 bases). Germline V lookup: CDR1 MNHNY, CDR2 SVGAGI (reference sequence). The CDR3 is made up of 15 amino acids. Trimming pared 6 bases from V and 0 bases from J, leaving 11 bases between. The CDR3 reads CASSRTSTTNEKLFF. Written as DNA, the CDR3 is TGTGCCAGCAGCCGGACATCTACAACTAATGAAAAACTGTTTTTT.

The chain joins TRBV9 to TRBJ2-3; possible D gene TRBD2, 6 bases. The CDR3 contains 13 residues. The germline V gene encodes CDR1 SGDLS and CDR2 YYNGEE. V was cut by 0 bases and J by 9 bases, with 11 bases left in between. CDR3 sequence reads: CASSVGLAGTQYF. The CDR3 region has the DNA TGTGCCAGCAGCGTAGGCTTGGCGGGGACGCAGTATTTT.

This rearrangement joins TRBV7-3 to TRBJ2-1; no clear D gene. The CDR3 is 13 residues long. Germline V gene data show CDR1 as SGHTA and CDR2 as FQGTGA. V lost 0 bases to trimming and J lost 6 bases, with 6 bases between them. The CDR3 reads CASSLTGFNEQFF. CDR3 in DNA: TGTGCCAGCAGCTTAACAGGGTTCAATGAGCAGTTCTTC. Full variable domain (outside the CDR3, taken from reference TRBV7-3 and TRBJ2-1): GAGVSQTPSNKVTEKGKYVELRCDPISGHTALYWYRQSLGQGPEFLIYFQGTGAADDSGLPNDRFFAVRPEGSVSTLKIQRTERGDSAVYLCASSLTGFNEQFFGPGTRLTVL.

The chain combines TRBV2 with TRBJ2-3; D is undetermined. The CDR3 extends over 13 amino acids. CDR1 SNHLY and CDR2 FYNNEI come from the germline V gene. Trimming pared 3 bases from V and 6 bases from J, leaving 10 bases between. The CDR3, as DNA: TGTGCCAGCAGTGAGAACTATCGGGATACGCAGTATTTT. Encoded protein: CASSENYRDTQYF.